Here is one T cell receptor (beta chain) with its context. Sequenced by immunoSEQ multiplex PCR; TCRdb stores in-frame clones only, minus some. The sample yields 250,000 or so clones, more than 85% seen once. Everyone who took part was roughly 18 to 89 years old, and they came from 20 to 25 US areas. This entry is derived from a study of blood T cell repertoires in COVID-19. Germline V gene data show CDR1 as SQVTM and CDR2 as ANQGSEA. The CDR3 consists of 15 residues. V dropped 6 bases and J dropped 12; count of bases not matched to a gene: 14. The chain is built from TRBV29-1 and TRBJ2-6, with 10 bases identical to TRBD1. Sequenced: PBMCs or T cells enriched from blood (not recorded which). This sequence was found in a middle-aged man who had been exposed to COVID-19. CDR3 residues: CSVPGTGDILSVLTF. DNA for the CDR3: TGCAGCGTACCCGGGACAGGGGACATTCTTAGCGTCCTGACTTTC.